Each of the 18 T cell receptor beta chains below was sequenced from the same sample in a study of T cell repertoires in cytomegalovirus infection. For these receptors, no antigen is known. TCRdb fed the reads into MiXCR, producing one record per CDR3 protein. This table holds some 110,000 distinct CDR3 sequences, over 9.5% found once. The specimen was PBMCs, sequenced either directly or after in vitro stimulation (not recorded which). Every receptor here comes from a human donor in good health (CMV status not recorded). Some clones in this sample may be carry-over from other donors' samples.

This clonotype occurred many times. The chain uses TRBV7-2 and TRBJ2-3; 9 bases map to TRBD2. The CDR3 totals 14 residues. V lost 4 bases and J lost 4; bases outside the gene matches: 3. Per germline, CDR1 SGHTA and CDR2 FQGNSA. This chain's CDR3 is CASSSGLASDTQYF. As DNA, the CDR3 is TGTGCCAGCAGCTCCGGACTAGCGTCAGATACGCAGTATTTT.

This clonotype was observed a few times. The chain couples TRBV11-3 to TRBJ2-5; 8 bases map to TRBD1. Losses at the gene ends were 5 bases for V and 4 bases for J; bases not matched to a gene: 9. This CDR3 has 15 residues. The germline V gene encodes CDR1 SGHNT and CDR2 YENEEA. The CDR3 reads CASSATGTGIETQYF. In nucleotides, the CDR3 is TGTGCCAGCAGCGCGACGGGGACAGGTATAGAGACCCAGTACTTC.

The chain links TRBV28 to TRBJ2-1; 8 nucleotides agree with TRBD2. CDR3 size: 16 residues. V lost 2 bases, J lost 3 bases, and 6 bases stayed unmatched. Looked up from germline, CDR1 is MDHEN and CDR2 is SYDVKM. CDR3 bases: TGTGCCAGCAGTTTAATAACAGCGGGAGTCTACAATGAGCAGTTCTTC. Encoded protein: CASSLITAGVYNEQFF.

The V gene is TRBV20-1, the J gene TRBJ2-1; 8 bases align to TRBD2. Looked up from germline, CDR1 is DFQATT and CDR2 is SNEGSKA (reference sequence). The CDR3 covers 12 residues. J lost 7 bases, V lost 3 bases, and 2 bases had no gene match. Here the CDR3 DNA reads TGCAGTGCTAGCACTAGCGGTAATGAGCAGTTCTTC. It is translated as CSASTSGNEQFF.

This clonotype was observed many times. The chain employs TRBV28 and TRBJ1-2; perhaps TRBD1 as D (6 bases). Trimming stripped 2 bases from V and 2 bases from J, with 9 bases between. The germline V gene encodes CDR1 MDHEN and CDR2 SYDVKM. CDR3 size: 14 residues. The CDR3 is CASSLPDSNYGYTF. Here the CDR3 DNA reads TGTGCCAGCAGTTTACCGGACAGCAACTATGGCTACACCTTC.

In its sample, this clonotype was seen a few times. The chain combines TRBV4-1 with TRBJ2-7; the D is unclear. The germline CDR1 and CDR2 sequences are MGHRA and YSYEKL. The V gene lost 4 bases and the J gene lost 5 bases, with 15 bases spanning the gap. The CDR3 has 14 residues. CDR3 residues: CASSPVVVAHEQYF. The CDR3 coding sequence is TGCGCCAGCAGCCCCGTTGTAGTAGCCCACGAGCAGTACTTC.

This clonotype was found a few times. The DNA of the CDR3 is TGCAGTGCCCAAGAGGGGCCGCTCGTCATTCAGTACTTC. It codes for CSAQEGPLVIQYF. The chain is built from TRBV20-1 and TRBJ2-4; D tentatively reads TRBD1 or TRBD2 (5 bases each). Per the germline V gene, CDR1 is DFQATT and CDR2 is SNEGSKA (reference sequence). Deletions cut 6 bases from V and 9 bases from J, with 18 bases between. This CDR3 spans 13 amino acids.

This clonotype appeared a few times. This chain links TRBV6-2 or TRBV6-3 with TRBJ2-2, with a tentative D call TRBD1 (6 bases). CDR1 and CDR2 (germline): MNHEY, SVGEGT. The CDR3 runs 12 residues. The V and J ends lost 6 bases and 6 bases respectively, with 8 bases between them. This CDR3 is CASRRTAGELFF. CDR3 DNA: TGTGCCAGCAGACGGACAGCCGGGGAGCTGTTTTTT.

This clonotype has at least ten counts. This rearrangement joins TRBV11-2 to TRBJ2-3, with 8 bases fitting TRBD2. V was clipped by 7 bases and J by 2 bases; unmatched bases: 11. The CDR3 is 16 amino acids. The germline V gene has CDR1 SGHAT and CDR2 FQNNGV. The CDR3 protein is CASTPMARGATDTQYF. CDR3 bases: TGTGCCAGCACCCCGATGGCGCGGGGGGCCACAGATACGCAGTATTTT. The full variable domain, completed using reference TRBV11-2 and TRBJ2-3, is EAGVAQSPRYKIIEKRQSVAFWCNPISGHATLYWYQQILGQGPKLLIQFQNNGVVDDSQLPKDRFSAERLKGVDSTLKIQPAKLEDSAVYLCASTPMARGATDTQYFGPGTRLTVL.

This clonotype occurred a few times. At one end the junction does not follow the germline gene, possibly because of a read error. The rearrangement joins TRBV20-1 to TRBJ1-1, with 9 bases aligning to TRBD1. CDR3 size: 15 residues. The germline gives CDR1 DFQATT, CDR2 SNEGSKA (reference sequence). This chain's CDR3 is CSARDISGTGILGDF. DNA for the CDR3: TGCAGTGCTAGAGATATTAGCGGGACAGGGATACTAGGGGATTTT.

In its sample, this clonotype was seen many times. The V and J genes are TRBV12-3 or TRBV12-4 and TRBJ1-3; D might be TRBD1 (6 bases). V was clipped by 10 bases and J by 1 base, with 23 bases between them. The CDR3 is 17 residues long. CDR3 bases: TGTGCCACCAAGGACAGCGAAAAGAGGGATTCTGGAAACACCATATATTTT. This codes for CATKDSEKRDSGNTIYF.

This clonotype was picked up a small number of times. CDR3: CASRPQAGGNQPQHF. The CDR3 region has the DNA TGTGCCAGCAGACCCCAGGCCGGGGGCAATCAGCCCCAGCATTTT. The V and J genes are TRBV2 and TRBJ1-5; unclear D gene. V shed 6 bases and J shed 2 bases, with 14 bases lying between them. This CDR3 spans 15 amino acids. The germline V gene has CDR1 SNHLY and CDR2 FYNNEI.

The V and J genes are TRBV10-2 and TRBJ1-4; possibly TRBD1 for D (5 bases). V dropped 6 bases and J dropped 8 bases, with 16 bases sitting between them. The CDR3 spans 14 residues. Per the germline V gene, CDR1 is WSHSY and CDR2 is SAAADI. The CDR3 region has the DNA TGCGCCAGCAGGGGGGAGAGCCGAGGGGAAAAACTGTTTTTT. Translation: CASRGESRGEKLFF.

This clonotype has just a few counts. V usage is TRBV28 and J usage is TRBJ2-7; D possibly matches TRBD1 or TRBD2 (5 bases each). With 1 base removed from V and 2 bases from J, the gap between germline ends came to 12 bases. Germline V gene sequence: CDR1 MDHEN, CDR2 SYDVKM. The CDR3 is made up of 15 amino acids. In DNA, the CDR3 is TGTGCCAGCAGTTTATCCGGGACGGCTACCTACGAGCAGTACTTC. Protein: CASSLSGTATYEQYF.

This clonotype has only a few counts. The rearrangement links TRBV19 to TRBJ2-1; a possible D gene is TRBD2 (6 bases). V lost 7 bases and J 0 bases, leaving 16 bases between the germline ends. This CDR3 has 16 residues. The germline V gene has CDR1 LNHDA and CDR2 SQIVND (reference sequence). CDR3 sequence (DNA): TGTGCCAGTAAGGGGCTAGCGCAGAGCTCCTACAATGAGCAGTTCTTC. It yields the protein CASKGLAQSSYNEQFF.

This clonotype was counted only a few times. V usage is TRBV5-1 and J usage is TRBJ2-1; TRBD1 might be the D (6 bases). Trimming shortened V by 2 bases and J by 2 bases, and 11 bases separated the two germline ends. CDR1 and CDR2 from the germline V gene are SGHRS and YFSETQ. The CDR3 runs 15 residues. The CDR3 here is CASSLQGLPYNEQFF. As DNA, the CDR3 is TGCGCCAGCAGCTTACAGGGTCTTCCCTACAATGAGCAGTTCTTC. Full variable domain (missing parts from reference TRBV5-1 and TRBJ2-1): KAGVTQTPRYLIKTRGQQVTLSCSPISGHRSVSWYQQTPGQGLQFLFEYFSETQRNKGNFPGRFSGRQFSNSRSEMNVSTLELGDSALYLCASSLQGLPYNEQFFGPGTRLTVL.

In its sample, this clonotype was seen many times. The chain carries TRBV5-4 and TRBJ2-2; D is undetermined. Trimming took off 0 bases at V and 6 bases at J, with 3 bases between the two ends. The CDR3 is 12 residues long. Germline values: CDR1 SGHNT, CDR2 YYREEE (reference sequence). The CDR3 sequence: CASSLASGELFF. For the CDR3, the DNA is TGTGCCAGCAGCTTGGCCTCCGGGGAGCTGTTTTTT. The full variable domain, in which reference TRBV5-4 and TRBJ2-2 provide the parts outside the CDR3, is ETGVTQSPTHLIKTRGQQVTLRCSSQSGHNTVSWYQQALGQGPQFIFQYYREEENGRGNFPPRFSGLQFPNYSSELNVNALELDDSALYLCASSLASGELFFGEGSRLTVL.

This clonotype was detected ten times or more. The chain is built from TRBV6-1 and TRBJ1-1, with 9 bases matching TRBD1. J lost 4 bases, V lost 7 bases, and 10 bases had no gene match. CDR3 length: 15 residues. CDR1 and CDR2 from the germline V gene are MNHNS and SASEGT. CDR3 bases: TGTGCCAGCACTCCAACACAGGGGGCTGTCACTGAAGCTTTCTTT. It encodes CASTPTQGAVTEAFF.